Below are 2 T cell receptor beta chains sequenced from a single sample in a study of CD8+ T cells in alopecia areata. Treatment described: oral pan-JAK inhibitor, 5-10 mg twice daily. Isolated RNA was reverse transcribed into cDNA used as the sequencing template. Clones were sequenced by immunoSEQ multiplex PCR, and TCRdb holds only the in-frame ones, with some missing. The profile shows fewer than 250,000 clones, 35% to 40% of them singletons. Sequenced material: CD4+ T cells sorted from blood, taken between weeks 30 and 35, from a patient treated with tofacitinib. The source is a human donor with alopecia areata.

The genes are TRBV19 and TRBJ1-3; tentative D call: TRBD1 (6 bases). V lost 8 bases and J 4 bases, leaving 12 bases between the germline ends. There are 13 residues in the CDR3. Looked up from germline, CDR1 is LNHDA and CDR2 is SQIVND (reference sequence). CDR3 DNA: TGTGCCAGTTACGGGGGGCGAGGAAACACCATATATTTT. Its protein is CASYGGRGNTIYF.

This chain connects TRBV30 to TRBJ2-1, with TRBD2 matching 7 bases. Unmatched junction bases numbered 5, after V lost 4 bases and J lost 2 bases. The CDR3 length is 14 residues. CDR1 and CDR2 from the germline V gene are GTSNPN and SVGIG (reference sequence). CDR3 sequence: CAWIASGAYNEQFF. CDR3 sequence (DNA): TGTGCCTGGATCGCCAGCGGGGCCTACAATGAGCAGTTCTTC.